The 17 T cell receptor beta chains below all came from one sample that was sequenced in a study of blood T cell repertoires in COVID-19. Repertoires were generated with immunoSEQ multiplex PCR, while TCRdb's copy carries only in-frame clones and drops some. The top ten clones hold more than 10% of a sample with about 80,000 clones, 75% to 85% of them seen once. The sample consisted of peripheral blood. The origin of the receptors is a woman between 40 and 55 years old with active or convalescent COVID-19.

V and J are TRBV12-3 or TRBV12-4 and TRBJ2-5; 8 bases line up with TRBD2. The CDR3 loop spans 13 amino acids. Unmatched junction bases numbered 3, after V lost 5 bases and J lost 4 bases. CDR3 residues: CASSTGLAETQYF. CDR3 nucleotide sequence: TGTGCCAGCAGTACTGGACTAGCAGAGACCCAGTACTTC.

The chain links TRBV3-1 (or the pseudogene TRBV3-2) to TRBJ2-1, with D possibly matching TRBD2 (5 bases). The V gene's germline CDR1 is LGHDT and CDR2 YNNKEL (reference sequence). V gave up 5 bases and J gave up 4 bases, with 15 bases separating them. CDR3 size: 15 residues. Here the CDR3 reads CASSLGLPVYNEQFF. The CDR3 DNA reads as TGTGCCAGCAGCTTAGGACTCCCGGTGTACAATGAGCAGTTCTTC.

This chain links TRBV19 with TRBJ2-1, with 11 nucleotides matching TRBD2. The CDR3 runs to 15 residues. CDR1 LNHDA and CDR2 SQIVND come from the germline V gene (reference sequence). The ends lost 3 bases at V and 10 bases at J; junction bases unmatched: 8. CDR3 nucleotide sequence: TGTGCCAGTAGTATTATGACTAGCGGGAAAGGCGAGCAGTTCTTC. Protein: CASSIMTSGKGEQFF.

This clone has only a few counts. The rearrangement links TRBV12-3 or TRBV12-4 to TRBJ1-4; 8 nucleotides align to TRBD1. CDR3 length equals 12 residues. V trimming: 3 bases; J trimming: 11 bases; junction bases outside the gene matches: 2. CDR3 coding DNA: TGTGCCAGCAGTTTTCGGACAGGGAAACTGTTTTTT. Translating gives CASSFRTGKLFF.

The chain uses TRBV18 and TRBJ2-1; the match to TRBD1 covers 8 bases. The CDR3 covers 14 residues. CDR1 and CDR2 from the germline V gene are KGHSH and LQKENI. V was clipped by 3 bases and J by 10 bases; unmatched bases: 8. CDR3 loop: CASSPGQALREQFF. The CDR3 bases are TGTGCCAGCTCACCGGGACAGGCACTACGGGAGCAGTTCTTC.

This clone was detected once. The genes are TRBV3-1 (or the pseudogene TRBV3-2) and TRBJ2-1; 11 nucleotides agree with TRBD2. The CDR3 totals 16 residues. CDR1 is LGHDT and CDR2 is YNNKEL in the germline V gene (reference sequence). V was clipped by 0 bases and J by 5 bases; unmatched bases: 3. CDR3 in amino acids: CASSQDSGGGNNEQFF. CDR3 DNA sequence: TGTGCCAGCAGCCAAGATAGCGGGGGGGGAAACAATGAGCAGTTCTTC.

The V and J genes are TRBV7-3 and TRBJ1-1; 7 nucleotides agree with TRBD1. This CDR3 contains 14 residues. Germline assignment: CDR1 SGHTA and CDR2 FQGTGA. Trimming cost V 1 base and J 4 bases; bases outside gene matches: 3. The DNA for the CDR3 is TGTGCCAGCAGCTTAATGCAGGGGGTCACTGAAGCTTTCTTT. It translates to CASSLMQGVTEAFF.

The rearrangement uses TRBV7-2 and TRBJ1-5; possibly TRBD1 for D (6 bases). The length of the CDR3 is 15 residues. Germline CDR1 is SGHTA and CDR2 is FQGNSA. With 5 bases removed from V and 6 bases from J, the gap between germline ends came to 17 bases. CDR3 nucleotides: TGTGCCAGCAGCGGCCAGGGGATTTCTGGTCAGCCCCAGCATTTT. This sequence encodes CASSGQGISGQPQHF.

The rearrangement uses TRBV4-3 and TRBJ2-7; no clear D gene. Trimming pared 0 bases from V and 0 bases from J, leaving 15 bases between. Germline CDR1 is LGHNA and CDR2 is YSLEER. CDR3 length: 17 residues. The CDR3 here is CASSQESTTLASYEQYF. For the CDR3, the DNA is TGCGCCAGCAGCCAAGAGTCCACAACCCTGGCCTCCTACGAGCAGTACTTC.

The chain has TRBV30 and TRBJ2-5; a possible D gene is TRBD2 (7 bases). The CDR3 is made up of 14 amino acids. Germline V gene sequence: CDR1 GTSNPN, CDR2 SVGIG (reference sequence). Trimming removed 2 bases at V and 4 bases at J, with 14 bases between. DNA for the CDR3: TGTGCCTGGAGTACCGGGGGGCCAGGAGAGACCCAGTACTTC. Residues: CAWSTGGPGETQYF.

This chain uses TRBV19 with TRBJ1-3; tentative D call: TRBD1 (5 bases). There are 14 residues in the CDR3. V lost 2 bases, J lost 6 bases, and 11 bases lay in between. The germline CDR1 and CDR2 sequences are LNHDA and SQIVND (reference sequence). DNA for the CDR3: TGTGCCAGTAGTATACAGGGCGGTGCAAACACCATATATTTT. Translating it yields CASSIQGGANTIYF.

The rearrangement uses TRBV24-1 and TRBJ2-2; TRBD1 aligns across 7 bases. Germline V lookup: CDR1 KGHDR, CDR2 SFDVKD. The V gene end was trimmed by 0 bases and the J gene end by 3 bases; junction bases not matched to a gene: 9. This CDR3 contains 18 residues. The CDR3 DNA is TGTGCCACCAGTGATTTGAACCATCGGGACAGCTACACCGGGGAGCTGTTTTTT. It yields the protein CATSDLNHRDSYTGELFF.

This clone was seen a single time. The junction does not match germline at one end; this may be a read error. The chain is built from TRBV3-1 (or the pseudogene TRBV3-2) and TRBJ1-1; tentative D call: TRBD1 (6 bases). CDR1 is LGHDT and CDR2 is YNNKEL in the germline V gene (reference sequence). The CDR3 sequence is 13 residues long. DNA of the CDR3: TGTGCCAGCAGCCGAACAGGGAACTCTGAAGCTTTCTTT. It translates to CASSRTGNSEAFF.

The gene calls are TRBV28 and TRBJ2-3; 9 positions match TRBD2. After removal of 2 bases from V and 0 bases from J, the junction contained 3 bases not matched to a gene. Per the germline V gene, CDR1 is MDHEN and CDR2 is SYDVKM. This CDR3 is 16 amino acids long. Here the CDR3 DNA reads TGTGCCAGCAGTTTACTCGGACTAGCGAGCACAGATACGCAGTATTTT. It is translated as CASSLLGLASTDTQYF.

The chain uses TRBV28 and TRBJ1-6; maybe TRBD1 (5 bases). The V and J ends lost 9 bases and 5 bases respectively, with 11 bases between them. The CDR3 sequence is 13 residues long. Germline CDR1 is MDHEN and CDR2 is SYDVKM. The CDR3, as DNA: TGTGCCAGTAACAGGATTGATAATTCACCCCTCCACTTT. Its translation is CASNRIDNSPLHF.

The chain couples TRBV6-1 to TRBJ2-2; tentative D call: TRBD1 (6 bases). Trimming removed 2 bases from V and 4 bases from J, with 23 bases in between. The CDR3 loop spans 19 amino acids. Germline values: CDR1 MNHNS, CDR2 SASEGT. The CDR3 here is CASSEFSLSLQGSTGELFF. Written as DNA, the CDR3 is TGTGCCAGCAGTGAATTTTCGCTAAGTTTACAGGGAAGCACCGGGGAGCTGTTTTTT.

The chain couples TRBV6-5 to TRBJ1-2, with 10 nucleotides matching TRBD1. Losses at the gene ends were 4 bases for V and 4 bases for J; bases not matched to a gene: 6. The V gene's germline CDR1 is MNHEY and CDR2 SVGAGI. CDR3 size: 15 residues. CDR3 in amino acids: CASSSSDRGAYGYTF. Here the CDR3 DNA reads TGTGCCAGCAGTTCCTCGGACAGGGGGGCCTATGGCTACACCTTC.